The next 20 T cell receptor beta chains were all read from a single sample in a study of T cells in Graves' hyperthyroidism and ophthalmopathy. Using RNA transcripts as the source, TCR beta CDR3 regions were amplified. Carried out on the TCR CDR3, a first-round RT-PCR used the HTBI primer set. TCRdb recomputed calls from the multiplex PCR reads with MiXCR, one row per CDR3 protein. The data show almost 500,000 distinct CDR3 sequences, approximately 22% seen once. The sample taken for sequencing was blood. The receptors were sampled from an older woman with Graves' ophthalmopathy.

Ten or more counts support this clonotype. The rearrangement links TRBV15 to TRBJ2-3; 10 nucleotides line up with TRBD1. The V gene end was trimmed by 3 bases and the J gene end by 5 bases; junction bases not matched to a gene: 8. Germline CDR1 LNHNV, CDR2 YYDKDF (reference sequence). The length of the CDR3 is 16 residues. CDR3 coding DNA: TGTGCCACCAGCAGGATAAGACAGGGGGCAAAAGATACGCAGTATTTT. Translation: CATSRIRQGAKDTQYF.

The rearrangement joins TRBV12-3 or TRBV12-4 to TRBJ1-1; a possible D gene is TRBD1 (5 bases). The V end was cut by 4 bases, the J end by 9 bases, with 12 bases between. CDR3 length equals 12 residues. Written as DNA, the CDR3 is TGTGCCAGCAGTTCCCTGGGGGGGAAAGCTTTCTTT. The encoded protein is CASSSLGGKAFF.

This clonotype was seen a few times. The chain recombines TRBV7-2 with TRBJ2-2; weak D call: TRBD2 (6 bases). The CDR3 covers 14 residues. Germline V gene sequence: CDR1 SGHTA, CDR2 FQGNSA. Trimming left V 1 base short and J 7 bases short, with 10 bases between. CDR3 protein: CASSLESGYGELFF. The CDR3 coding sequence is TGTGCCAGCAGCTTAGAAAGCGGGTACGGGGAGCTGTTTTTT.

This rearrangement joins TRBV29-1 to TRBJ2-5, with 9 bases matching TRBD1. The CDR3 length is 17 residues. Germline CDR1 and CDR2: SQVTM and ANQGSEA. Germline trimming cut 4 bases from V and 1 base from J; bases unmatched to any gene: 13. CDR3 nucleotides: TGCAGCGTTGCGATACGTCAGGACAGGGGACCCCAAGAGACCCAGTACTTC. It codes for CSVAIRQDRGPQETQYF. The entire variable domain, with the rest obtained from reference TRBV29-1 and TRBJ2-5, is as follows: SAVISQKPSRDICQRGTSLTIQCQVDSQVTMMFWYRQQPGQSLTLIATANQGSEATYESGFVIDKFPISRPNLTFSTLTVSNMSPEDSSIYLCSVAIRQDRGPQETQYFGPGTRLLVL.

This clonotype has a count of ten or more. The rearrangement uses TRBV28 and TRBJ1-5; D perhaps matches TRBD1 (5 bases). The CDR3 loop spans 15 amino acids. Between the trimmed V and J ends, which lost 8 bases and 2 bases, there was a span of 16 bases. The germline V gene has CDR1 MDHEN and CDR2 SYDVKM. As DNA, the CDR3 is TGTGCCAGCCTTCAGGGTGGGGTCGGCAATCAGCCCCAGCATTTT. Protein sequence: CASLQGGVGNQPQHF.

V gene TRBV10-3 combines with J gene TRBJ2-3; 9 nucleotides align to TRBD2. V gave up 6 bases and J gave up 4 bases; unmatched junction bases: 8. Germline CDR1 is ENHRY and CDR2 is SYGVKD. The CDR3 runs 15 residues. The CDR3 here is CAISNSGSRADTQYF. The CDR3 DNA reads as TGTGCCATCAGCAATAGCGGGAGCCGGGCAGATACGCAGTATTTT.

This clonotype was observed a few times. The chain joins TRBV6-4 to TRBJ2-1; D may be TRBD2 (6 bases). The CDR3 has 18 residues. V gave up 2 bases and J gave up 0 bases, with 17 bases separating them. From germline, CDR1 is MRHNA and CDR2 SNTAGT. The chain's CDR3 is CASSDQPAGSSSYNEQFF. Written as DNA, the CDR3 is TGTGCCAGCAGTGACCAGCCGGCGGGATCCAGCTCCTACAATGAGCAGTTCTTC.

V usage is TRBV19 and J usage is TRBJ1-5; no clear D gene. Per the germline V gene, CDR1 is LNHDA and CDR2 is SQIVND (reference sequence). Trimming pared 5 bases from V and 3 bases from J, leaving 17 bases between. The CDR3 has 16 residues. The CDR3, as DNA: TGTGCCAGTAGTTTGAATGAGGGATTATTCAATCAGCCCCAGCATTTT. This encodes CASSLNEGLFNQPQHF.

This clonotype has a count of ten or more. This chain connects TRBV28 to TRBJ2-1; possibly TRBD1 or TRBD2 for D (6 bases each). V lost 5 bases and J lost 8, with 10 bases in between. Germline V gene data show CDR1 as MDHEN and CDR2 as SYDVKM. This CDR3 is built from 12 residues. Here the CDR3 DNA reads TGTGCCAGCAGTGAGAGGGGGGATGAGCAGTTCTTC. Translating gives CASSERGDEQFF.

The rearrangement links TRBV6-2 or TRBV6-3 to TRBJ2-7, with 9 bases identical to TRBD1. The CDR3 length is 16 residues. Germline CDR1 is MNHEY and CDR2 is SVGEGT. J gave up 3 bases and V 5 bases, and 11 bases lay outside the gene matches. CDR3 in DNA: TGTGCCAGCAGTGACGGGGGTGGGACAGGGTACTACGAGCAGTACTTC. Its protein product is CASSDGGGTGYYEQYF.

This clonotype has a handful of counts. The chain joins TRBV20-1 to TRBJ2-3; 9 positions agree with TRBD2. The V gene's germline CDR1 is DFQATT and CDR2 SNEGSKA (reference sequence). The V and J ends lost 1 base and 2 bases, in that order; junction bases with no gene match: 7. This CDR3 has 16 residues. This CDR3 reads CSARGLTSGSTDTQYF. In DNA form, the CDR3 reads TGCAGTGCTAGAGGATTGACTAGCGGTTCCACAGATACGCAGTATTTT.

V and J are TRBV6-2 or TRBV6-3 and TRBJ2-6; D gene uncertain. This CDR3 contains 13 residues. CDR1 and CDR2 from the germline V gene are MNHEY and SVGEGT. The V end was cut by 10 bases, the J end by 4 bases, with 11 bases between. In DNA, the CDR3 is TGTGCCACCAAGACTCCGGGGGCCAACGTCCTGACTTTC. Protein product: CATKTPGANVLTF.

This clonotype was counted many times. DNA of the CDR3: TGTGCCAGCAGACAAGGGCAGGGTAATTCACCCCTCCACTTT. Translating gives CASRQGQGNSPLHF. This chain links TRBV6-1 with TRBJ1-6; TRBD1 might be the D (5 bases). Germline values: CDR1 MNHNS, CDR2 SASEGT. V was trimmed by 6 bases and J by 6 bases, leaving 12 bases between them. This CDR3 has 14 amino acids.

The chain couples TRBV11-3 to TRBJ2-1; D tentatively reads TRBD1 or TRBD2 (5 bases each). CDR3 size: 16 residues. Between the trimmed V and J ends, which lost 5 bases and 9 bases, there was a span of 23 bases. The germline CDR1 and CDR2 sequences are SGHNT and YENEEA. The CDR3 protein is CASSPGAGRELGEQFF. DNA for the CDR3: TGTGCCAGCAGCCCCGGGGCTGGCCGAGAGTTGGGTGAGCAGTTCTTC.

In this sample, this clonotype turned up a few times. The rearrangement links TRBV27 to TRBJ2-1, with a weak D call TRBD1 (6 bases). This CDR3 comprises 15 residues. CDR1 and CDR2 from the germline V gene are MNHEY and SMNVEV (reference sequence). V lost 0 bases and J lost 7, with 13 bases in between. In DNA form, the CDR3 reads TGTGCCAGCAGTTTATCAGGACAGTTAGGGAATGAGCAGTTCTTC. This codes for CASSLSGQLGNEQFF.

This clonotype has at least ten counts. The rearrangement joins TRBV7-9 to TRBJ2-3; TRBD1 is a possible D gene (6 bases). Germline CDR1 is SEHNR and CDR2 is FQNEAQ (reference sequence). The CDR3 runs 18 residues. Deletions cut 3 bases from V and 1 base from J, with 20 bases between. The CDR3 DNA is TGTGCCAGCAGCTTGGGGCGAAAAACAGGGCACCGCACAGATACGCAGTATTTT. This translates into CASSLGRKTGHRTDTQYF.

In its sample, this clonotype was seen a few times. The V gene is TRBV7-6, the J gene TRBJ2-1; 7 nucleotides agree with TRBD1. The CDR3 runs to 14 residues. CDR1 is SGHVS, CDR2 FNYEAQ, per germline. The J segment lost 6 bases and the V segment lost 5 bases, leaving 7 bases of the junction unmatched. The CDR3 coding sequence is TGTGCCAGCAGCCTAGGGACAGCATTCAATGAGCAGTTCTTC. Translating it yields CASSLGTAFNEQFF.

This clonotype was picked up one time. In DNA form, the CDR3 reads TGCAGCGCGCAACAGGGTAGCACTGAAGCTTTCTTT. This translates into CSAQQGSTEAFF. V usage is TRBV29-1 and J usage is TRBJ1-1, with D maybe TRBD1 (6 bases). The CDR3 is 12 residues long. From germline, CDR1 is SQVTM and CDR2 ANQGSEA. V was shortened by 7 bases and J by 4 bases, with 13 bases between the two germline ends.

The rearrangement uses TRBV19 and TRBJ1-1; unclear D gene. The CDR3 is 14 residues long. V was cut by 7 bases and J by 6 bases, with 18 bases left in between. CDR1 is LNHDA and CDR2 is SQIVND in the germline V gene (reference sequence). CDR3 residues: CASNSGFLPPEAFF. CDR3 sequence (DNA): TGTGCCAGTAACTCGGGTTTCCTCCCCCCTGAAGCTTTCTTT. Variable domain in full (rest from reference TRBV19 and TRBJ1-1): DGGITQSPKYLFRKEGQNVTLSCEQNLNHDAMYWYRQDPGQGLRLIYYSQIVNDFQKGDIAEGYSVSREKKESFPLTVTSAQKNPTAFYLCASNSGFLPPEAFFGQGTRLTVV.

The table lists this clonotype with many counts. The rearrangement joins TRBV27 to TRBJ2-1, with 7 bases aligning to TRBD1. The length of the CDR3 is 15 residues. Germline V lookup: CDR1 MNHEY, CDR2 SMNVEV (reference sequence). V trimming: 6 bases; J trimming: 1 base; junction bases outside the gene matches: 6. The CDR3 sequence is CASRLDRASYNEQFF. In nucleotides, the CDR3 is TGTGCCAGCAGACTAGACAGGGCGTCCTACAATGAGCAGTTCTTC.